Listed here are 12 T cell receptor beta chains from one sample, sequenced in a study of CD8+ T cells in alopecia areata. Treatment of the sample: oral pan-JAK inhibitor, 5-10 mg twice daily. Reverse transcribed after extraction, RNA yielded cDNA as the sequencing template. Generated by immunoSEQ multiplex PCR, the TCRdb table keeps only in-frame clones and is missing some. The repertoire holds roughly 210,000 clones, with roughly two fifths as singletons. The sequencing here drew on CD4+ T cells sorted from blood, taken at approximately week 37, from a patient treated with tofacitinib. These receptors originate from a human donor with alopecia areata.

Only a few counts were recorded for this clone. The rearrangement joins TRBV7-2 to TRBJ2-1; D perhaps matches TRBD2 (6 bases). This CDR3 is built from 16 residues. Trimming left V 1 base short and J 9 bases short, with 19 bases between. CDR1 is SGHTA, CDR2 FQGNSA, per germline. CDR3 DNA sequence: TGTGCCAGCAGCTTAGAAGTTTCAAGTTTCGGGGGTGAGCAGTTCTTC. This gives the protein CASSLEVSSFGGEQFF.

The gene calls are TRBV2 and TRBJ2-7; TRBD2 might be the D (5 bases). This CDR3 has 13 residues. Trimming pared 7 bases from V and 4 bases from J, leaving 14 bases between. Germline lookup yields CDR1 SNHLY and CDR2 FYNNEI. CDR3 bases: TGTGCCAGCATATCTGAGGGATCGTACGAGCAGTACTTC. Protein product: CASISEGSYEQYF.

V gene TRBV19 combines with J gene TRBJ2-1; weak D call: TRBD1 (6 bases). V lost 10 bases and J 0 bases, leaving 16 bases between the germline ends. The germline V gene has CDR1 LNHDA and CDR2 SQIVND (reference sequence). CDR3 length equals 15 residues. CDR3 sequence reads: CATYPTGSSYNEQFF. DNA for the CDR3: TGTGCCACATACCCGACAGGCAGCTCCTACAATGAGCAGTTCTTC.

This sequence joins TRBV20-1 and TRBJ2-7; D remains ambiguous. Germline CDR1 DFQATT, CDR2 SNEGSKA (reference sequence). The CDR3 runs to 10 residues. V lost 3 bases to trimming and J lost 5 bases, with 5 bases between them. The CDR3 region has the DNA TGCAGTGCTAGTGTCCACGAGCAGTACTTC. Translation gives CSASVHEQYF.

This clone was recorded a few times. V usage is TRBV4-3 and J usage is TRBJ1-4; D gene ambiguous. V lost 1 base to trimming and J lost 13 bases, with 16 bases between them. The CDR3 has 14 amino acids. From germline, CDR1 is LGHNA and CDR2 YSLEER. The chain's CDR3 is CASSQGILPSGLFF. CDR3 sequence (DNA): TGCGCCAGCAGCCAAGGGATCTTGCCGAGTGGACTGTTTTTT.

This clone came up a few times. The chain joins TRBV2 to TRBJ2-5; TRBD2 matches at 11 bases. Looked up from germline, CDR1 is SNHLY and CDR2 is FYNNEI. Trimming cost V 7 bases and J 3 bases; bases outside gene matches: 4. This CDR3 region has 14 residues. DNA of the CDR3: TGTGCCAGCACTCTTAGCGGGGGGGAAGAGACCCAGTACTTC. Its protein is CASTLSGGEETQYF.

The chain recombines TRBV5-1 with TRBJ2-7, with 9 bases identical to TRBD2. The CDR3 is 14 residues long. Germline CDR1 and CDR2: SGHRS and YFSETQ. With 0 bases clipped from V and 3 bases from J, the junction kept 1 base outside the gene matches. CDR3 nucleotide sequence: TGCGCCAGCAGCTTGGGACTAGCGGACTACGAGCAGTACTTC. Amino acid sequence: CASSLGLADYEQYF.

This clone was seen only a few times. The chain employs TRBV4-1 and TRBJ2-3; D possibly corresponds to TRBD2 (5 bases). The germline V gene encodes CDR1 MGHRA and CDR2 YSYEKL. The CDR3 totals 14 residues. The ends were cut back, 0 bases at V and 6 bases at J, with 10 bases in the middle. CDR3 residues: CASSQDEGGDTQYF. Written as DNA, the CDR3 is TGCGCCAGCAGCCAAGATGAGGGCGGGGATACGCAGTATTTT.

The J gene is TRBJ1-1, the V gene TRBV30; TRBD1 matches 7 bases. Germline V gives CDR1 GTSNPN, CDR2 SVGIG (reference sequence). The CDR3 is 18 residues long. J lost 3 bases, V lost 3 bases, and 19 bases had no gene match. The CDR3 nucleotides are TGTGCCTGGAGCCCTGCCTCAAAAAGCATCAGGGGGGACACTGAAGCTTTCTTT. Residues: CAWSPASKSIRGDTEAFF.

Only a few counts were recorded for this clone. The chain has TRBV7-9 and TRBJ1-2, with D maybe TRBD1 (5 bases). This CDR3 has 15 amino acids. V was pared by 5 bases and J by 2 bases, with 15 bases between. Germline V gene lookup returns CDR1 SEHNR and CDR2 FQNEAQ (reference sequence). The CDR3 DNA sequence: TGTGCCAGCAGCCCGGGGACTAACCGAAACTATGGCTACACCTTC. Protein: CASSPGTNRNYGYTF.

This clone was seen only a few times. CDR3 bases: TGTGCCAGCCGAGAACAGGGGCGAGAAAAACTGTTTTTT. Its translation is CASREQGREKLFF. The chain joins TRBV6-1 to TRBJ1-4; 7 bases are shared with TRBD1. Germline CDR1 MNHNS, CDR2 SASEGT. CDR3 length equals 13 residues. The V gene end was trimmed by 8 bases and the J gene end by 8 bases; junction bases not matched to a gene: 8.

This chain's CDR3 is CATSNGGSSSYEQYF. Here the CDR3 DNA reads TGTGCCACCAGCAACGGGGGCTCCTCTTCCTACGAGCAGTACTTC. This chain connects TRBV15 to TRBJ2-7; D possibly matches TRBD1 or TRBD2 (6 bases each). V lost 4 bases, J lost 1 base, and 14 bases lay in between. The CDR3 runs 15 residues. Germline V gene data show CDR1 as LNHNV and CDR2 as YYDKDF (reference sequence).